The sequence of this TCR beta chain was determined in a study of cytomegalovirus exposure and HLA in healthy donors. Looking at the study overall: It was reported in a later analysis that the 95 to 150 validation repertoires used the same platform as the 666 first-cohort repertoires. Study-wide results and limits: A list of around 150 TCR beta chains associated with cytomegalovirus was given. TCR sequences were mostly rare, though some public TCRs occurred in many donors.

Produced via immunoSEQ multiplex PCR; TCRdb's table is partial and in-frame only. The sample holds about 360,000 clones, 80% to 90% seen once. From the approximately 120-subject validation cohort, which was separate from the approximately 670-subject first cohort, the donors were drawn. Concerning this clone itself: The target antigen is unknown.

Germline CDR1 and CDR2: SGDLS and YYNGEE. Germline trimming cut 3 bases from V and 4 bases from J; bases unmatched to any gene: 6. CDR3 length equals 14 residues. The chain employs TRBV9 and TRBJ1-2; the match to TRBD1 covers 7 bases. The origin of this receptor is a woman aged 18 to 35 in good health and CMV-seronegative. The sample comprised PBMCs. The CDR3 loop is CASSGQGRGYGYTF. CDR3 DNA: TGTGCCAGCAGCGGACAGGGCCGGGGCTATGGCTACACCTTC.